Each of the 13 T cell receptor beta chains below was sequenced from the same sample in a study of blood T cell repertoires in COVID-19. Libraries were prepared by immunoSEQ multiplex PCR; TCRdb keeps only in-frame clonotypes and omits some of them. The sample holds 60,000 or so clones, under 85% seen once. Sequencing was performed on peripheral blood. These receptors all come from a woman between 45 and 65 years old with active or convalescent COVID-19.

The CDR3 DNA follows: TGTGCCAGCAGCTTAGAGGGGACCCTGCGGGGTAACACCATATATTTT. Amino acid sequence: CASSLEGTLRGNTIYF. The genes are TRBV7-9 and TRBJ1-3; a possible D gene is TRBD1 (5 bases). Germline V lookup: CDR1 SEHNR, CDR2 FQNEAQ (reference sequence). The CDR3 has 16 amino acids. Trimming removed 1 base at V and 7 bases at J, with 17 bases between.

This chain's CDR3 is CASSLMASASYEQYF. CDR3 DNA sequence: TGTGCCAGCAGTTTAATGGCTAGCGCCTCCTACGAGCAGTACTTC. The V and J genes are TRBV27 and TRBJ2-7; D is perhaps TRBD2 (6 bases). The CDR3 is 15 amino acids. Germline lookup yields CDR1 MNHEY and CDR2 SMNVEV (reference sequence). Trimming removed 2 bases from V and 0 bases from J, with 11 bases in between.

The CDR3 region is CASSQGRTVASYEQYF. The DNA for the CDR3 is TGCGCCAGCAGCCAAGGCCGGACAGTGGCCTCCTACGAGCAGTACTTC. The V and J genes are TRBV4-3 and TRBJ2-7; perhaps TRBD1 as D (6 bases). CDR1 and CDR2 from the germline V gene are LGHNA and YSLEER. V was cut by 1 base and J by 0 bases, with 13 bases left in between. The CDR3 is 16 residues long.

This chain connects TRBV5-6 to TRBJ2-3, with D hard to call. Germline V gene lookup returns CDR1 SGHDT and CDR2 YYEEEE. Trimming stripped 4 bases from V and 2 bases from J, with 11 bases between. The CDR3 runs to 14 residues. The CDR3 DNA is TGTGCCAGCAGCCTGAACCTATACACAGATACGCAGTATTTT. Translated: CASSLNLYTDTQYF.

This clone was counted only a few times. Written as DNA, the CDR3 is TGTGCCAGCAGGCCCCGGGACTTCACCACCGGGGAGCTGTTTTTT. Translation gives CASRPRDFTTGELFF. The chain employs TRBV6-6 and TRBJ2-2; a weak D match, TRBD2 (6 bases). The CDR3 is made up of 15 amino acids. Germline V gene data show CDR1 as MNHNY and CDR2 as SVGAGI (reference sequence). Trimming left V 6 bases short and J 4 bases short, with 15 bases between.

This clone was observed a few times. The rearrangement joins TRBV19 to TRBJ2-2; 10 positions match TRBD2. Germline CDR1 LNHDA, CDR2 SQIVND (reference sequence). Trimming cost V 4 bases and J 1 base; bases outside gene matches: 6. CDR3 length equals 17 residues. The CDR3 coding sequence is TGTGCCAGTAGTAGAACAGCGGGAGGGGTGAACACCGGGGAGCTGTTTTTT. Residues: CASSRTAGGVNTGELFF.

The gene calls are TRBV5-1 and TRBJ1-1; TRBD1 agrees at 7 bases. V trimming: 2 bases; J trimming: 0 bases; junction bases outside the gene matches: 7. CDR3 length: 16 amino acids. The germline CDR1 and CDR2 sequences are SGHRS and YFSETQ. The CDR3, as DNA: TGCGCCAGCAGCTTAGGGACAGCCTTTATGAACACTGAAGCTTTCTTT. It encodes CASSLGTAFMNTEAFF.

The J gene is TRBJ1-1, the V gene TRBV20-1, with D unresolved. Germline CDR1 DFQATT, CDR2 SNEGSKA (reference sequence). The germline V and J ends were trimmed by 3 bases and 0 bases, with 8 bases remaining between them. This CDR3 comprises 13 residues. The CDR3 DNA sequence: TGCAGTGCTAGTACGGGAGTGAACACTGAAGCTTTCTTT. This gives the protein CSASTGVNTEAFF.

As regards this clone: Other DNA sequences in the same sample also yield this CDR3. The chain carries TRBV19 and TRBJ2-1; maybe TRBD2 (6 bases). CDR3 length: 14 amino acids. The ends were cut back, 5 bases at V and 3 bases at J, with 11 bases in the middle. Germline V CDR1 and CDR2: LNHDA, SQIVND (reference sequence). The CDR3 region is CASSLAGNYNEQFF. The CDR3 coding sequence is TGTGCCAGTAGTCTGGCGGGGAACTACAATGAGCAGTTCTTC.

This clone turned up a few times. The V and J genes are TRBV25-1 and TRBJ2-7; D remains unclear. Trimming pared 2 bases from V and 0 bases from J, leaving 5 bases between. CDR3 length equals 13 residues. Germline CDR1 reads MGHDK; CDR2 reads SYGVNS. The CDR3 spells CASSEEVSYEQYF. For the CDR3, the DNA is TGTGCCAGCAGTGAAGAGGTCTCCTACGAGCAGTACTTC.

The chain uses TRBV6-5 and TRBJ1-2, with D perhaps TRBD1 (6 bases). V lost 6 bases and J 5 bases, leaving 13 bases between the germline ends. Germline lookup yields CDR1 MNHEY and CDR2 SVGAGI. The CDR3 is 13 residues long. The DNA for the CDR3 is TGTGCCAGCAGCCAAGGGACATCTTATGGCTACACCTTC. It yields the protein CASSQGTSYGYTF.

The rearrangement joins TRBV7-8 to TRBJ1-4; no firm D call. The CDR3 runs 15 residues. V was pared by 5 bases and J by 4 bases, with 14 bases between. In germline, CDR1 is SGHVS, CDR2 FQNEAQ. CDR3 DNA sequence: TGTGCCAGCAGCCCCTCGAGCTTCCTTAATGAAAAACTGTTTTTT. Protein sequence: CASSPSSFLNEKLFF.

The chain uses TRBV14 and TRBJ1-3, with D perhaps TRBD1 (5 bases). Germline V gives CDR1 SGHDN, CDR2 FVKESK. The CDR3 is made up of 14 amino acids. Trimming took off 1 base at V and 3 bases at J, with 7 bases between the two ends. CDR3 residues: CASSQGGFGNTIYF. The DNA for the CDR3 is TGTGCCAGCAGCCAAGGGGGCTTTGGAAACACCATATATTTT.